This TCR beta chain was observed in a study of blood T cells in healthy people across ages. Findings of the study overall: Roughly linear declines in TCR beta diversity per million T cells occurred with age.

The germline gives CDR1 DFQATT, CDR2 SNEGSKA (reference sequence). V lost 0 bases and J lost 5; bases outside the gene matches: 10. The CDR3 is made up of 16 amino acids. Then a second PCR, running roughly 6 to 11 cycles, was carried out with a sample-barcoded 5' primer and a J-beta primer mix. Each cDNA molecule was tagged by a template-switch adaptor with 12 random nucleotides. MiXCR was run by TCRdb on the 5' RACE reads, yielding one entry per CDR3 protein. The data contain 700,000 or so distinct CDR3 sequences, around a fifth of them singletons. On this clonotype: Its antigen remains unknown.

The chain recombines TRBV20-1 with TRBJ1-2; 9 bases are shared with TRBD1. The sequenced sample was blood. The source of this sequence is a man in his 70s in good health. The CDR3 sequence: CSARDNTGTGLYGYTF. The CDR3 DNA follows: TGCAGTGCTAGAGATAACACCGGGACAGGGTTGTATGGCTACACCTTC.